A single T cell receptor beta chain is shown here with its context. Its antigen remains unknown. This sample is drawn from a study of neoadjuvant anti-PD-1 for oral cavity cancer. On the study more broadly: Patients without progression received a fourth nivolumab dose around day 43, then surgical resection on days 50-56. Broader study findings: Post-treatment tumors with larger preexisting clones showed more shrinkage.

With V trimmed by 6 bases and J by 7 bases, 6 bases remained unmatched. CDR1 SEHNR and CDR2 FQNEAQ come from the germline V gene (reference sequence). The CDR3 is 14 amino acids. Indicated time point: after neoadjuvant nivolumab, at surgical resection. Repertoires were generated with immunoSEQ multiplex PCR, while TCRdb's copy carries only in-frame clones and drops some. The table records about 1,400 clones, just under 60% of them present only once. The specimen was tumor tissue, collected after nivolumab (anti-PD-1) treatment. The TCR comes from a person aged 35-80 years with oral cavity squamous cell carcinoma. V usage is TRBV7-9 and J usage is TRBJ1-4; 9 nucleotides line up with TRBD1. The CDR3 reads CASSSQGAGEKLFF. The CDR3 DNA is TGTGCCAGCAGTTCACAGGGGGCGGGTGAAAAACTGTTTTTT.